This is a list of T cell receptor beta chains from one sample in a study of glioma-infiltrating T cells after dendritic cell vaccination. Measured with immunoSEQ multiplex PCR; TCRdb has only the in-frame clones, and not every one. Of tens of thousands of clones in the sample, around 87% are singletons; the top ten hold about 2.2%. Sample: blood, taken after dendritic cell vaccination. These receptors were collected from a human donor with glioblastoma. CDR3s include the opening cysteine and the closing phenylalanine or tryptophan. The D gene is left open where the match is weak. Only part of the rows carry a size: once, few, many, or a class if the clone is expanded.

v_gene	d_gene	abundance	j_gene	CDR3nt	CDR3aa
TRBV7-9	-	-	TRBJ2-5	TGTGCCAGCAGCTTAGGTGGGAGCGGGCAAGAGACCCAGTACTTC	CASSLGGSGQETQYF
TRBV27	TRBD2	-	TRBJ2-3	TGTGCCAGCAGACTATGGACTAGCGGCACAGATACGCAGTATTTT	CASRLWTSGTDTQYF
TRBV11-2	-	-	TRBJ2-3	TGTGCCAGCAGCTTAATTTCCCTCCGGGGGGATACGCAGTATTTT	CASSLISLRGDTQYF
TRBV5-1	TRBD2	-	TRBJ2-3	TGCGCCAGCAGCTTGTGGATAGCGGGGGGGAGCACAGATACGCAGTATTTT	CASSLWIAGGSTDTQYF
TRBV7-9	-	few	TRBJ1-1	TGTGCCAGCAGCTTAGAAGCCTATGAAGCTTTCTTT	CASSLEAYEAFF
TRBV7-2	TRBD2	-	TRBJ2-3	TGTGCCAGCAGCCCGGGACTAGCGGGGGTTACGCAGTATTTT	CASSPGLAGVTQYF
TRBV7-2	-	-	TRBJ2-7	TGTGCCAGCAGCTTAAATCGAGAGGGCAAGCAGTACTTC	CASSLNREGKQYF
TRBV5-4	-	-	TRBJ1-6	TGTGCCAGCAGCCTGGAGGGCGGGAGCTCCTATAATTCACCCCTCCACTTT	CASSLEGGSSYNSPLHF
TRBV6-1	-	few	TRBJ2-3	TGTGCCAGCAGCGGCGGCTTGGAGTGGGATACGCAGTATTTT	CASSGGLEWDTQYF
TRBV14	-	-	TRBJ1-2	TGTGCCAGCAGCCATGGTGGGGGCAGGTCGAGCTATGGCTACACCTTC	CASSHGGGRSSYGYTF
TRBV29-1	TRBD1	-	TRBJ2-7	TGCAGCGTTGGTGGGGACAGAGTTTACGAGCAGTACTTC	CSVGGDRVYEQYF
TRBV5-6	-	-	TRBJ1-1	TGTGCCAGCAGCTCGGGAGGGAGAAACACTGAAGCTTTCTTT	CASSSGGRNTEAFF
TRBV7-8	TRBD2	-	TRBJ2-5	TGTGCCAGCAGCTTATATGCCGGGACTAGCGGGGGAAACCCCCAAGAGACCCAGTACTTC	CASSLYAGTSGGNPQETQYF
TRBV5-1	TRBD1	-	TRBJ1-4	TGCGCCAGCAGCTGGGCGGGACAGGGTGCAACTAATGAAAAACTGTTTTTT	CASSWAGQGATNEKLFF
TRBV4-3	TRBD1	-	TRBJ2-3	TGCGCCAGCAGCCAAGAGGCTGGCCAGGGGGCCAGCACAGATACGCAGTATTTT	CASSQEAGQGASTDTQYF
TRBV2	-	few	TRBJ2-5	TGTGCCAGCAGTGACAGGGTCCCACAAGAGACCCAGTACTTC	CASSDRVPQETQYF
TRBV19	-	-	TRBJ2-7	TGTGCCAGTAGTATAGATCTCCCAGGGACCTACGAGCAGTACTTC	CASSIDLPGTYEQYF
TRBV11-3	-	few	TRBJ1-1	TGTGCCAGCAGCTTAGATGGAAGGGGAGGGAGCACTGAAGCTTTCTTT	CASSLDGRGGSTEAFF
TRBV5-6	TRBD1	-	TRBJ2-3	TGTGCCAGCAGCACCGGGACAGGGGGCAGAGATACGCAGTATTTT	CASSTGTGGRDTQYF
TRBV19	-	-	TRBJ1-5	TGTGCCAGTAGTATAGATGGAGTTGGCAATCAGCCCCAGCATTTT	CASSIDGVGNQPQHF
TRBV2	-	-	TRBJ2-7	TGTGCCAGCAGTGTAGGGAGATTGGCCTACGAGCAGTACTTC	CASSVGRLAYEQYF
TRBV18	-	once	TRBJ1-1	TGTGCCAGCTCTCAAGGGGCCTTAGAAACTGAAGCTTTCTTT	CASSQGALETEAFF
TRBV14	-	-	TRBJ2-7	TGTGCCAGCAGCCAAGTGGGGGTGGGGGGCTACGAGCAGTACTTC	CASSQVGVGGYEQYF
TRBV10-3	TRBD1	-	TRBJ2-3	TGTGCCATCAGGTACAGGGGCGCAGATACGCAGTATTTT	CAIRYRGADTQYF
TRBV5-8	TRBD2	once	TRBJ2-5	TGTGCCAGCCGCCCCCCGGTAGCGGGAGAGACCCAGTACTTC	CASRPPVAGETQYF
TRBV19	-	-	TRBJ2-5	TGTGCCAGTGCGCTAGCGAAGGGGAAAGAGACCCAGTACTTC	CASALAKGKETQYF
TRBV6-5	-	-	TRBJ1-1	TGTGCCAGCAGGGGGGCCAACGAAGCTTTCTTT	CASRGANEAFF
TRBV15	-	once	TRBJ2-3	TGTGCCACCTCTCCGGGGGGCGCCTCCGAAGGTACGCAGTATTTT	CATSPGGASEGTQYF
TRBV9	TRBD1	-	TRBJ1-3	TGTGCCAGCAGCTGGGGACAGGGTGGGTCTGGAAACACCATATATTTT	CASSWGQGGSGNTIYF
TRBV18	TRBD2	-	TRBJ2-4	TGTGCCAGCAAGGACGGGGGGGCAGACATTCAGTACTTC	CASKDGGADIQYF
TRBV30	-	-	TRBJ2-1	TGTGCCTGGAGTGCCGTCTCCTACAATGAGCAGTTCTTC	CAWSAVSYNEQFF